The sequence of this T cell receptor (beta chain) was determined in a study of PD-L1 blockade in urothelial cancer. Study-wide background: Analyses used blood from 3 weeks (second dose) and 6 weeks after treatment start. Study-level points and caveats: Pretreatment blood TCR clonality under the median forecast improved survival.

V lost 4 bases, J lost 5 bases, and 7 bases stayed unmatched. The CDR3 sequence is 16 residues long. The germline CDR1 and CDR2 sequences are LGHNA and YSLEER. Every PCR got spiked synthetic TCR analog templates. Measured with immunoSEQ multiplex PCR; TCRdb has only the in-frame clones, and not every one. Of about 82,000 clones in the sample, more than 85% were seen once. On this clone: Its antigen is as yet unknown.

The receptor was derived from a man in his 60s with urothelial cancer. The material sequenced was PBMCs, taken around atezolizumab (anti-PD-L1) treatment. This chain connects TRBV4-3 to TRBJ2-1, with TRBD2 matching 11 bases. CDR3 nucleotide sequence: TGCGCCAGCAGCCTACACGGGACTAGCGGTGACAATGAGCAGTTCTTC. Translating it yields CASSLHGTSGDNEQFF.